The sequence of this TCR beta chain was determined in a study of blood T cell repertoires in COVID-19. Study in general: Specimens from acute and convalescent COVID-19 originated in the United States, Italy and Spain. Nucleic acid was either cDNA or gDNA, and it came from T cells, B-cell-depleted T cells, or PBMCs.

This CDR3 is built from 14 residues. V dropped 7 bases and J dropped 3 bases, with 16 bases sitting between them. The germline V gene has CDR1 MNHEY and CDR2 SVGAGI. Authors' methods: Estimation of nucleated cell counts relied on the amplification of reference gene primers. TCRdb keeps only in-frame clones here, not all; method: immunoSEQ multiplex PCR. V, J and clone size were drawn from that table, and D and trimming were deduced from the DNA. The sample holds approximately 40,000 clones, approximately 91% seen once. The source of this sequence is a woman of 80 years or more with acute or convalescent COVID-19. The sequencing input was peripheral blood. The chain uses TRBV6-5 and TRBJ2-7, with D perhaps TRBD1 (6 bases). CDR3 region: CASTQWGQGYEQYF. The CDR3, as DNA: TGTGCCAGCACCCAGTGGGGGCAAGGCTACGAGCAGTACTTC.